This entry concerns a single TCR beta chain. Its antigen is undetermined. This record comes from a study of identifying expanded T cells in peripheral blood. Study-level results: Technical replicates showed roughly 1.2 changed clones; roughly two weeks around 15; four weeks 19. Variance in clone template counts between approximately 2-week samples significantly increased with total template count across all healthy donors.

Assay used: immunoSEQ multiplex PCR; TCRdb lists only in-frame clones, some missing. This sample has 60,000 to 70,000 clones, with about 80% found just once. Germline values: CDR1 SGHAT, CDR2 FQNNGV. This CDR3 comprises 14 residues. V gave up 5 bases and J gave up 2 bases, with 12 bases separating them. Healthy donors had no documented immune events, such as infections, while sampled. The TCR was taken from a person between 18 and 75 years old in good health. The J gene is TRBJ1-2, the V gene TRBV11-2; D is ambiguous. Specimen: blood. CDR3 protein: CASSTYSANYGYTF. The CDR3 coding sequence is TGTGCCAGCAGCACTTACAGCGCAAACTATGGCTACACCTTC. Variable domain in full (rest from reference TRBV11-2 and TRBJ1-2): EAGVAQSPRYKIIEKRQSVAFWCNPISGHATLYWYQQILGQGPKLLIQFQNNGVVDDSQLPKDRFSAERLKGVDSTLKIQPAKLEDSAVYLCASSTYSANYGYTFGSGTRLTVV.